This TCR beta chain appears in the sequencing data of a study of blood T cell repertoires in COVID-19. Study as a whole: Some COVID-19 samples were acute and others convalescent; all came from the United States, Italy and Spain. Sources were T cells, B-cell-depleted T cells, or PBMCs; the material itself was cDNA or gDNA.

Germline assignment: CDR1 DFQATT and CDR2 SNEGSKA (reference sequence). Trimming shortened V by 8 bases and J by 9 bases, and 15 bases separated the two germline ends. The CDR3 runs 11 residues. This clone was seen more than once but under ten times. Original analysis: Amplified reference gene primers provided the basis for estimating nucleated cell counts. Generated by immunoSEQ multiplex PCR, the TCRdb table keeps only in-frame clones and is missing some. The V and J calls and the clone size are those of that table, but D and trimming were determined from the DNA. In the table there are 280,000 or so clones, about 85% of which are singletons.

J is TRBJ2-3 and V is TRBV20-1, with a tentative D call TRBD1 (5 bases). The TCR comes from a human donor in a cohort sampled during active COVID-19. The material sequenced was peripheral blood. The CDR3 DNA reads TGCAGTTCCAAGGGGTCACAAACGCAGTATTTT. Translation: CSSKGSQTQYF.